This T cell receptor beta chain was observed in a study of blood T cells in healthy people across ages. Study observations and caveats: Lack of knowledge of donor CMV status possibly confounded expanded clonotype changes. Any conclusive comparison of naive versus antigen-experienced cells was prevented by using unsorted PBMCs.

Each donor had approximately 10 milliliters of peripheral blood drawn. Looked up from germline, CDR1 is MDHEN and CDR2 is SYDVKM. V shed 5 bases and J shed 0 bases, with 6 bases lying between them. This CDR3 has 13 residues. As for this clonotype: Its target is unknown.

The second PCR ran roughly 6 to 11 cycles with a sample-barcoded 5' primer and J-beta primers. MiXCR, run by TCRdb on the 5' RACE reads, gives a single entry per CDR3 protein. The data contain over 700,000 distinct CDR3 sequences, just under 25% of them singletons. Another study also made use of these data, one on T cells of mothers and their children. Per that study: TCR recombination output is shaped by thymic selection similarly in related and unrelated pairs.

The genes are TRBV28 and TRBJ2-3; D unresolved. The sequence was obtained from a boy between 10 and 17 years old in good health. The sample comprised blood. CDR3 in amino acids: CASSGFSTDTQYF. Written as DNA, the CDR3 is TGTGCCAGCAGTGGTTTTAGCACAGATACGCAGTATTTT.